The T cell receptor beta chain under discussion was sequenced for a study of OX40 agonist ivuxolimab in advanced cancers. Whole-study context: Hepatocellular carcinoma, melanoma, renal cell or head and neck cancer occurred in dose-escalation patients. Two patients with cutaneous melanoma and one with hepatocellular carcinoma, three in total, showed partial responses. General study points: Researchers report that CD8+ T cells had, on average, more expanded clones than CD4+. Clones of CD4+ and CD8+ blood T cells grew by week 6 at doses of 0.1 to 3.0 mg/kg.

Clones were sequenced by immunoSEQ multiplex PCR, and TCRdb holds only the in-frame ones, with some missing. The sample carries around 72,000 clones, approximately 81% recorded once. From germline, CDR1 is MNHEY and CDR2 SMNVEV (reference sequence). The CDR3 has 14 amino acids. V shed 3 bases and J 5 bases; nucleotides not matched to a gene: 5. Turning to this clone: Antigen specificity is unknown.

This clonotype originated in an adult with an advanced solid tumor such as melanoma, head and neck, liver or kidney cancer. The source was CD4+ or CD8+ T cells sorted from blood, collected in a trial of the OX40 agonist ivuxolimab. The V call is TRBV27, the J call TRBJ2-7; 9 bases map to TRBD1. In DNA form, the CDR3 reads TGTGCCAGCAGTTTTAACAGGGGGCGCGACGAGCAGTACTTC. Residues: CASSFNRGRDEQYF.